This is a list of T cell receptor beta chains from one sample in a study of cytomegalovirus exposure and HLA in healthy donors. TCRdb keeps only in-frame clones here, not all; method: immunoSEQ multiplex PCR. Of fewer than 250,000 clones in the sample, 70% to 80% were seen once. The sequencing input was PBMCs. The receptors were gathered from a male donor in good health and CMV-seropositive. CDR3s include the opening cysteine and the closing phenylalanine or tryptophan. The order of the fields is CDR3 DNA, CDR3 protein, CDR3 length, V gene, clone size, D gene, J gene. A D gene is named only where the DNA matches it firmly. Rows give clone size only sometimes, using once, few, many, or a class for an expanded clone.

TGCGCCAGCAGCTTGGAGAGGGAAGATACGCAGTATTTT	CASSLEREDTQYF	13	TRBV5-1	-	-	TRBJ2-3
TGTGCCAGCAGCTGGCGACAGAACACTGAAGCTTTCTTT	CASSWRQNTEAFF	13	TRBV7-2	few	-	TRBJ1-1
TGTGCCAGCAGGAGACTAGCGGCGACCGGGGAGCTGTTTTTT	CASRRLAATGELFF	14	TRBV6-6	-	TRBD2	TRBJ2-2
TGTGCCAGCGGGACTCCCTTCGGGACCTACGAGCAGTACTTC	CASGTPFGTYEQYF	14	TRBV7-9	-	-	TRBJ2-7
TGTGCCAGCAGCCCCGTGGCCTCCTACGAGCAGTACTTC	CASSPVASYEQYF	13	TRBV7-3	-	-	TRBJ2-7
TGTGCCAGTAGTATAGATGGGTCCCGTAGCGGGTTTACAGATACGCAGTATTTT	CASSIDGSRSGFTDTQYF	18	TRBV19	-	TRBD2	TRBJ2-3
TGTGCCAGCAGCTTAATGTCTGGCACGCAGTATTTT	CASSLMSGTQYF	12	TRBV7-6	once	-	TRBJ2-3
TGTGCCAGCAGGCCTTTGTTACGGGGGAACACTGAAGCTTTCTTT	CASRPLLRGNTEAFF	15	TRBV6-5	-	-	TRBJ1-1
TGTGCCAGCAGCTTAGTCGGGACAGGGACTTCACCCCTCCACTTT	CASSLVGTGTSPLHF	15	TRBV7-8	-	TRBD1	TRBJ1-6
TGTGCCAGCAGCCGCGGGAGGGTAGAGCAGTACTTC	CASSRGRVEQYF	12	TRBV6-6	-	TRBD2	TRBJ2-7
TGTGCCAGCAGCTTAGAACATAACGTTCTCACAGAAACAGATACGCAGTATTTT	CASSLEHNVLTETDTQYF	18	TRBV7-2	-	-	TRBJ2-3
TGTGCCAGCAGTAACCTACAGGGTCAAGGGCCAGATACGCAGTATTTT	CASSNLQGQGPDTQYF	16	TRBV9	-	-	TRBJ2-3
TGTGCCAGCAGCTCCGACGGGGGCGAGCAGTACTTC	CASSSDGGEQYF	12	TRBV9	-	-	TRBJ2-7
TGCGCCAGCAGCCAGGGACTAGCGGGCTACGAGCAGTACTTC	CASSQGLAGYEQYF	14	TRBV4-3	-	TRBD2	TRBJ2-7
TGTGCCAGCAGCTTAGGAGCGGCGGGAGGGCCTCGTACGCAGTATTTT	CASSLGAAGGPRTQYF	16	TRBV7-2	-	TRBD2	TRBJ2-3
TGTGCCAGCAGCTCCTTGAGGATCGAGCAGTACTTC	CASSSLRIEQYF	12	TRBV11-2	-	-	TRBJ2-7
TGCGCCAGCAGCCTCGGGACAGGAAAAGAAAAACTGTTTTTT	CASSLGTGKEKLFF	14	TRBV4-1	-	TRBD1	TRBJ1-4
TGTGCCAGCAGCTTACAGGGGGCGAATGAAAAACTGTTTTTT	CASSLQGANEKLFF	14	TRBV13	-	TRBD1	TRBJ1-4